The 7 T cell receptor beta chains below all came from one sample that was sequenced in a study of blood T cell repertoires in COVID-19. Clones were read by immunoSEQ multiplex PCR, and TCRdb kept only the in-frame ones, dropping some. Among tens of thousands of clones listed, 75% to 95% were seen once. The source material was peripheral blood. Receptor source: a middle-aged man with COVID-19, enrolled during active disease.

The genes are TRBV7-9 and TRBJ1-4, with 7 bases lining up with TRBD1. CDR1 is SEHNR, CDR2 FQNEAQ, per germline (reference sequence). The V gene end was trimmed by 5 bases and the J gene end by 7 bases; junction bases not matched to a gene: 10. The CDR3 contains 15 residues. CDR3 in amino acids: CASSTDRDPGEKLFF. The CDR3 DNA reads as TGTGCCAGCAGCACTGACAGGGATCCGGGTGAAAAACTGTTTTTT.

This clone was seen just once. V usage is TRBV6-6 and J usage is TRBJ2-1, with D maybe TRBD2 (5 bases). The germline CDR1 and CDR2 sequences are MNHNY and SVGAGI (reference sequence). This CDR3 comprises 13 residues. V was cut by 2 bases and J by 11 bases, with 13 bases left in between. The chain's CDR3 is CASSYPGEIKQFF. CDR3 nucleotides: TGTGCCAGCAGTTACCCCGGGGAGATTAAGCAGTTCTTC.

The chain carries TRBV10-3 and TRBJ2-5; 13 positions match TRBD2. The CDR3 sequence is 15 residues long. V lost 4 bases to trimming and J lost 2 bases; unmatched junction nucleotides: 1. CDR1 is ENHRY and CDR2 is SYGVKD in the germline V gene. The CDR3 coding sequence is TGTGCCATCAGTGGGACTAGCGGGGGACAAGAGACCCAGTACTTC. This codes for CAISGTSGGQETQYF.

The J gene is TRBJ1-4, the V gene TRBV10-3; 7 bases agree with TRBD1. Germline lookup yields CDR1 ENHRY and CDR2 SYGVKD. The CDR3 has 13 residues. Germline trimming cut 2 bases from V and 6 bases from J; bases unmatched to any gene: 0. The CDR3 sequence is CAISERGHEKLFF. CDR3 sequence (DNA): TGTGCCATCAGTGAGAGGGGGCATGAAAAACTGTTTTTT.

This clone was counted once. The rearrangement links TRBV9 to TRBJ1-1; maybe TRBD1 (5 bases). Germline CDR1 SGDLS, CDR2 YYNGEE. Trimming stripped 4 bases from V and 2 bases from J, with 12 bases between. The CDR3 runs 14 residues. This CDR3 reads CASSPLTDNTEAFF. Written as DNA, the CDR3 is TGTGCCAGCAGCCCTTTGACAGATAACACTGAAGCTTTCTTT. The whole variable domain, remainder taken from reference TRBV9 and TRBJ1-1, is DSGVTQTPKHLITATGQRVTLRCSPRSGDLSVYWYQQSLDQGLQFLIQYYNGEERAKGNILERFSAQQFPDLHSELNLSSLELGDSALYFCASSPLTDNTEAFFGQGTRLTVV.

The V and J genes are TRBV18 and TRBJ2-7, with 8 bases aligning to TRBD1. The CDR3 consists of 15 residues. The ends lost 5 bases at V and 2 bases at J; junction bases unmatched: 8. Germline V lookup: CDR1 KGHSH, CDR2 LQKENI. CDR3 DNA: TGTGCCAGCTCAACCGGGGGACAGGCCCCCTACGAGCAGTACTTC. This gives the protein CASSTGGQAPYEQYF.

The CDR3 bases are TGTGCCAGCAGTGTGGGACAGGCTAATCGGGGTGAAGCTTTCTTT. It translates to CASSVGQANRGEAFF. This chain joins TRBV6-4 and TRBJ1-1; TRBD1 matches at 8 bases. This CDR3 spans 15 amino acids. J gave up 7 bases and V 4 bases, and 11 bases lay outside the gene matches. CDR1 and CDR2 (germline): MRHNA, SNTAGT.